These 26 T cell receptor beta chains were sequenced from one sample in a study of Ad26.COV2.S vaccination and SARS-CoV-2 variants. Produced via immunoSEQ multiplex PCR; TCRdb's table is partial and in-frame only. There are around 370,000 clones in the sample; roughly nine tenths occur only once, and 3% to 5% lies in the top ten. The source material was peripheral blood, sampled after recovery from COVID-19. The receptors originated from a human donor who had recovered from COVID-19.

The chain couples TRBV10-1 to TRBJ2-2, with 7 positions matching TRBD1. The CDR3 is made up of 14 amino acids. J gave up 2 bases and V 6 bases, and 3 bases lay outside the gene matches. Germline CDR1 WNHNN, CDR2 SYGVQD (reference sequence). The CDR3 DNA is TGCGCCAGCAGCCGGGACAGTAACACCGGGGAGCTGTTTTTT. It yields the protein CASSRDSNTGELFF.

This clone was observed a handful of times. The chain uses TRBV9 and TRBJ2-7, with D maybe TRBD2 (7 bases). V was clipped by 1 base and J by 4 bases, with 15 bases between them. The CDR3 is 15 residues long. CDR1 is SGDLS and CDR2 is YYNGEE in the germline V gene. CDR3 nucleotide sequence: TGTGCCAGCAGCGTATCCGGGGGGCCGTCGTACGAGCAGTACTTC. As protein: CASSVSGGPSYEQYF.

The chain links TRBV5-8 to TRBJ2-1, with TRBD2 identical over 7 bases. In germline, CDR1 is SGHTS, CDR2 YDEGEE. With 4 bases clipped from V and 1 base from J, the junction kept 5 bases outside the gene matches. The CDR3 loop spans 15 amino acids. The CDR3 nucleotides are TGTGCCAGCAGCCCCGGGACTAAGTCCTACAATGAGCAGTTCTTC. It specifies CASSPGTKSYNEQFF.

The chain recombines TRBV27 with TRBJ1-4, with D unresolved. The germline CDR1 and CDR2 sequences are MNHEY and SMNVEV (reference sequence). The CDR3 is 17 residues long. With 0 bases removed from V and 0 bases from J, the gap between germline ends came to 11 bases. For the CDR3, the DNA is TGTGCCAGCAGTTTATCGCCCATACAGACAACTAATGAAAAACTGTTTTTT. Protein sequence: CASSLSPIQTTNEKLFF.

The chain employs TRBV18 and TRBJ1-6; 7 bases agree with TRBD1. V was clipped by 1 base and J by 8 bases; unmatched bases: 8. The CDR3 sequence is 16 residues long. The germline CDR1 and CDR2 sequences are KGHSH and LQKENI. The CDR3 loop is CASSPRLTGKDSPLHF. In DNA, the CDR3 is TGTGCCAGCTCACCACGGTTGACAGGGAAGGATTCACCCCTCCACTTT.

The chain has TRBV6-5 and TRBJ1-5; possible D gene TRBD1, 5 bases. The CDR3 has 15 residues. The V and J ends lost 8 bases and 3 bases respectively, with 17 bases between them. The germline V gene encodes CDR1 MNHEY and CDR2 SVGAGI. The CDR3 is CASSRGGAVNQPQHF. CDR3 coding DNA: TGTGCCAGCTCTCGCGGTGGGGCAGTCAATCAGCCCCAGCATTTT.

This chain joins TRBV3-1 (or the pseudogene TRBV3-2) and TRBJ2-7; TRBD2 matches at 10 bases. Trimming removed 2 bases from V and 5 bases from J; junction bases left unmatched: 3. The germline V gene encodes CDR1 LGHDT and CDR2 YNNKEL (reference sequence). The CDR3 totals 14 residues. CDR3 amino acids: CASSQRLAGDEQYF. In nucleotides, the CDR3 is TGTGCCAGCAGCCAAAGGCTAGCGGGGGACGAGCAGTACTTC.

V gene TRBV12-5 combines with J gene TRBJ1-1; D may be TRBD1 (6 bases). The CDR3 runs to 15 residues. The V end was cut by 3 bases, the J end by 0 bases, with 11 bases between. Germline CDR1 LGHNT, CDR2 FRNRAP. CDR3 loop: CASGFLQGLNTEAFF. The CDR3 nucleotides read TGTGCTAGTGGTTTCCTACAGGGATTGAACACTGAAGCTTTCTTT.

The CDR3 DNA is TGTGCCAGCAGCAGGGGGGGGAGGGAAGGAAGTCAGCCCCAGCATTTT. Its translation is CASSRGGREGSQPQHF. This chain connects TRBV7-2 to TRBJ1-5; the D gene is possibly TRBD1 (6 bases). Germline assignment: CDR1 SGHTA and CDR2 FQGNSA. The CDR3 runs to 16 residues. Between the trimmed V and J ends, which lost 5 bases and 6 bases, there was a span of 20 bases.

The gene calls are TRBV18 and TRBJ2-2; no firm D call. Germline V gene sequence: CDR1 KGHSH, CDR2 LQKENI. With 0 bases removed from V and 10 bases from J, the gap between germline ends came to 9 bases. The CDR3 is made up of 13 amino acids. The DNA for the CDR3 is TGTGCCAGCTCACCACCGATATCTGAGGAGCTGTTTTTT. Translated, it gives CASSPPISEELFF.

This sequence joins TRBV10-1 and TRBJ1-2; no reliable D call. Deletions cut 2 bases from V and 4 bases from J, with 8 bases between. CDR3 length: 13 residues. The germline CDR1 and CDR2 sequences are WNHNN and SYGVQD (reference sequence). CDR3 loop: CASSEEGAYGYTF. CDR3 sequence (DNA): TGCGCCAGCAGTGAGGAGGGAGCCTATGGCTACACCTTC.

The rearrangement joins TRBV29-1 to TRBJ2-1, with D hard to call. CDR1 and CDR2 (germline): SQVTM, ANQGSEA. Between the trimmed V and J ends, which lost 7 bases and 4 bases, there was a span of 5 bases. CDR3 length: 10 residues. DNA for the CDR3: TGCAGCGCCTCGTACAATGAGCAGTTCTTC. Translation: CSASYNEQFF.

This chain links TRBV19 with TRBJ1-4; D is perhaps TRBD1 (6 bases). The CDR3 is made up of 16 amino acids. Germline V lookup: CDR1 LNHDA, CDR2 SQIVND (reference sequence). Trimming left V 4 bases short and J 0 bases short, with 12 bases between. The CDR3 DNA sequence: TGTGCCAGTAGTAACACAGGGCCTGCAACTAATGAAAAACTGTTTTTT. Protein: CASSNTGPATNEKLFF.

The J gene is TRBJ2-1, the V gene TRBV19, with 11 bases that match TRBD2. This CDR3 has 19 amino acids. The germline CDR1 and CDR2 sequences are LNHDA and SQIVND (reference sequence). The V segment lost 1 base and the J segment 2 bases; nucleotides outside the gene matches: 10. CDR3 sequence: CASSIGLAGGIRTYNEQFF. The CDR3 DNA sequence: TGTGCCAGTAGTATAGGTTTAGCGGGGGGGATACGCACCTACAATGAGCAGTTCTTC.

The rearrangement uses TRBV19 and TRBJ1-1; tentatively, D is TRBD1 (6 bases). This CDR3 contains 16 residues. Trimming left V 6 bases short and J 1 base short, with 18 bases between. Germline V gene sequence: CDR1 LNHDA, CDR2 SQIVND (reference sequence). CDR3 sequence: CASRSYRAGANTEAFF. The DNA of the CDR3 is TGTGCCAGTAGATCCTACAGGGCGGGAGCGAACACTGAAGCTTTCTTT. The variable domain in full, completed from reference TRBV19 and TRBJ1-1, reads DGGITQSPKYLFRKEGQNVTLSCEQNLNHDAMYWYRQDPGQGLRLIYYSQIVNDFQKGDIAEGYSVSREKKESFPLTVTSAQKNPTAFYLCASRSYRAGANTEAFFGQGTRLTVV.

The J gene is TRBJ1-1, the V gene TRBV6-5; perhaps TRBD1 as D (6 bases). This CDR3 region has 14 residues. Deletions cut 6 bases from V and 0 bases from J, with 11 bases between. CDR1 is MNHEY, CDR2 SVGAGI, per germline. This CDR3 reads CASSPDRMNTEAFF. The CDR3 coding sequence is TGTGCCAGCAGCCCAGACAGGATGAACACTGAAGCTTTCTTT.

CDR3 residues: CASSPAQGSGTSAETQYF. The CDR3 region has the DNA TGTGCCAGCTCACCAGCACAGGGGTCGGGAACGTCGGCAGAGACCCAGTACTTC. The rearrangement links TRBV18 to TRBJ2-5, with 7 positions matching TRBD1. The germline CDR1 and CDR2 sequences are KGHSH and LQKENI. This CDR3 is 18 amino acids long. V dropped 2 bases and J dropped 4; count of bases not matched to a gene: 16.

The chain joins TRBV11-2 to TRBJ2-1, with D unresolved. This CDR3 comprises 14 residues. The germline V and J ends were trimmed by 1 base and 6 bases, with 10 bases remaining between them. The germline V gene has CDR1 SGHAT and CDR2 FQNNGV. CDR3 nucleotides: TGTGCCAGCAGCTTAGTTAGGAGATCCAATGAGCAGTTCTTC. This translates into CASSLVRRSNEQFF.

V gene TRBV4-3 combines with J gene TRBJ2-3, with 10 bases that match TRBD2. The ends lost 0 bases at V and 5 bases at J; junction bases unmatched: 5. CDR3 length equals 16 residues. The germline gives CDR1 LGHNA, CDR2 YSLEER. DNA for the CDR3: TGCGCCAGCAGCCAAGATCAGCGGGGGGGGAAAGATACGCAGTATTTT. Its protein is CASSQDQRGGKDTQYF.

The gene calls are TRBV5-1 and TRBJ2-7; D is undetermined. This CDR3 region has 15 residues. V shed 2 bases and J shed 4 bases, with 16 bases lying between them. Germline CDR1 is SGHRS and CDR2 is YFSETQ. CDR3 amino acids: CASSFTTRALYEQYF. The CDR3 bases are TGCGCCAGCAGCTTTACGACAAGGGCTTTGTACGAGCAGTACTTC.

The chain employs TRBV9 and TRBJ1-3; no definite D call. V was pared by 5 bases and J by 4 bases, with 22 bases between. The length of the CDR3 is 17 residues. Germline V gene data show CDR1 as SGDLS and CDR2 as YYNGEE. In nucleotides, the CDR3 is TGTGCCAGCAGTGTATTCGACGCAAGCCCGGGGGGAAACACCATATATTTT. This encodes CASSVFDASPGGNTIYF.

This clone was seen once. The CDR3 bases are TGTGCCAGCAGCTTAGAGGGCGCAGGGGGCGCTGAAGCTTTCTTT. Translation: CASSLEGAGGAEAFF. The chain joins TRBV11-3 to TRBJ1-1; 8 bases align to TRBD1. The CDR3 contains 15 residues. CDR1 and CDR2 (germline): SGHNT, YENEEA. V shed 0 bases, J shed 6 bases, and the junction held 6 bases outside the gene matches. Drawing the rest from reference TRBV11-3 and TRBJ1-1, the complete variable domain is EAGVVQSPRYKIIEKKQPVAFWCNPISGHNTLYWYLQNLGQGPELLIRYENEEAVDDSQLPKDRFSAERLKGVDSTLKIQPAELGDSAVYLCASSLEGAGGAEAFFGQGTRLTVV.

This chain joins TRBV6-2 or TRBV6-3 and TRBJ2-2; 7 positions match TRBD2. The CDR3 runs 17 residues. Unmatched junction bases numbered 12, after V lost 2 bases and J lost 6 bases. The germline V gene has CDR1 MNHEY and CDR2 SVGEGT. The CDR3, as DNA: TGTGCCAGCAGTTACAGGAAAGGGCAGGGAGGGGCCGGGGAGCTGTTTTTT. Encoded protein: CASSYRKGQGGAGELFF.

In the case of this clone: At one end the junction does not follow the germline gene, possibly because of a read error. This chain uses TRBV11-2 with TRBJ2-5; D is unclear. CDR1 SGHAT and CDR2 FQNNGV come from the germline V gene. The CDR3 is 15 residues long. Written as DNA, the CDR3 is TGTGCCAGCAGCCTAGAGTTCGCCGGCCAAGAGACCCAGTACTTC. It is translated as CASSLEFAGQETQYF.

The chain has TRBV9 and TRBJ1-5, with 7 bases lining up with TRBD1. Germline V gives CDR1 SGDLS, CDR2 YYNGEE. After removal of 3 bases from V and 5 bases from J, the junction contained 2 bases not matched to a gene. This CDR3 region has 13 residues. CDR3 sequence: CASSAGGDQPQHF. DNA of the CDR3: TGTGCCAGCAGCGCAGGGGGGGATCAGCCCCAGCATTTT. Variable domain in full (rest from reference TRBV9 and TRBJ1-5): DSGVTQTPKHLITATGQRVTLRCSPRSGDLSVYWYQQSLDQGLQFLIQYYNGEERAKGNILERFSAQQFPDLHSELNLSSLELGDSALYFCASSAGGDQPQHFGDGTRLSIL.

This clone was seen a single time. The gene calls are TRBV4-3 and TRBJ1-2, with D unresolved. This CDR3 spans 15 amino acids. Between the trimmed V and J ends, which lost 0 bases and 6 bases, there was a span of 14 bases. The germline CDR1 and CDR2 sequences are LGHNA and YSLEER. The CDR3 sequence is CASSQESHVVDGYTF. The CDR3 nucleotides read TGCGCCAGCAGCCAAGAATCCCACGTGGTGGATGGCTACACCTTC.